This T cell receptor (beta chain) was retrieved from a study of blood T cell repertoires in COVID-19. As for the study in general: Sites across the United States, Italy and Spain contributed samples from acute and convalescent COVID-19. Sources were T cells, B-cell-depleted T cells, or PBMCs; the material itself was cDNA or gDNA.

Authors' methods: Scientists estimated how many nucleated cells there were by amplifying reference gene primers. Profiled with immunoSEQ multiplex PCR; TCRdb holds only in-frame clones, not every one. The DNA was the basis for D and trimming; V, J and clone size are from that table. The sample consists of about 92,000 clones, roughly 80% of them appearing once. The CDR3 is made up of 13 amino acids. V shed 4 bases, J shed 12 bases, and the junction held 7 bases outside the gene matches. From germline, CDR1 is LNHDA and CDR2 SQIVND (reference sequence). The source is a woman older than 75 with active or convalescent COVID-19. The genes are TRBV19 and TRBJ2-7; 12 bases are a match to TRBD1. Sequencing used peripheral blood. The CDR3 coding sequence is TGTGCCAGTAGTAATCCGGGACAGGGGGCTCCGTACTTC. It encodes CASSNPGQGAPYF. Together with reference TRBV19 and TRBJ2-7, the CDR3 gives the full variable domain: DGGITQSPKYLFRKEGQNVTLSCEQNLNHDAMYWYRQDPGQGLRLIYYSQIVNDFQKGDIAEGYSVSREKKESFPLTVTSAQKNPTAFYLCASSNPGQGAPYFGPGTRLTVT.